The 9 T cell receptor beta chains given below trace back to one sample, sequenced in a study of human T cells and chemical hapten exposure. This sample's time point: patch test 2, 6 weeks after DPC sensitization. Noted treatment: therapeutic diphenylcyclopropenone sensitization with weekly scalp DPC. TCRdb itself ran the RACE reads through MiXCR, one entry per CDR3 protein. The sample has about 54,000 distinct CDR3 sequences, more than 9% seen once. Sequences were derived from whole blood, sampled in connection with sensitization to the hapten diphenylcyclopropenone (DPC). These receptors all stem from a woman between 45 and 60 years old with alopecia areata. Some clones in this sample may be carry-over from other donors' samples.

In this sample, this clonotype turned up many times. The J gene is TRBJ1-6, the V gene TRBV6-6, with D perhaps matching TRBD1 (5 bases). The length of the CDR3 is 16 residues. Germline lookup yields CDR1 MNHNY and CDR2 SVGAGI (reference sequence). V was clipped by 2 bases and J by 0 bases, with 8 bases between them. The CDR3: CASSYGGSSYNSPLHF. The CDR3 DNA sequence: TGTGCCAGCAGTTACGGGGGGAGCTCCTATAATTCACCCCTCCACTTT.

This clonotype was observed at least ten times. This chain joins TRBV18 and TRBJ1-1; no clear D. The CDR3 extends over 16 amino acids. With 0 bases removed from V and 4 bases from J, the gap between germline ends came to 15 bases. CDR1 KGHSH and CDR2 LQKENI come from the germline V gene. As DNA, the CDR3 is TGTGCCAGCTCACCACCCAAACCCGGAGGGAGCACTGAAGCTTTCTTT. It translates to CASSPPKPGGSTEAFF.

This clonotype was recorded a few times. The chain employs TRBV18 and TRBJ2-1; 7 bases are a match to TRBD1. The CDR3 sequence is 14 residues long. The junction had 5 bases not matched to a gene; V was cut back by 4 bases and J by 5 bases. Germline V gene lookup returns CDR1 KGHSH and CDR2 LQKENI. In DNA form, the CDR3 reads TGTGCCAGCTCACTGGGCGACAGGGACAATGAGCAGTTCTTC. Translating gives CASSLGDRDNEQFF.

This clonotype was picked up many times. The gene calls are TRBV12-3 or TRBV12-4 and TRBJ1-1, with D possibly being TRBD1 (6 bases). There are 14 residues in the CDR3. Trimming removed 5 bases at V and 1 base at J, with 11 bases between. This CDR3 is CASSPRQANTEAFF. The CDR3, as DNA: TGTGCCAGCAGTCCACGACAGGCGAACACTGAAGCTTTCTTT.

The V and J genes are TRBV9 and TRBJ2-5, with D perhaps matching TRBD1 or TRBD2 (6 bases each). V was trimmed by 6 bases and J by 4 bases, leaving 19 bases between them. Per germline, CDR1 SGDLS and CDR2 YYNGEE. This CDR3 is built from 15 residues. The CDR3 DNA reads as TGTGCCAGCACCTCGGGGGCAGGGCAGCGAGAGACCCAGTACTTC. Protein product: CASTSGAGQRETQYF.

This sequence joins TRBV29-1 and TRBJ2-7; no clear D. Trimming shortened V by 6 bases and J by 0 bases, and 9 bases separated the two germline ends. Germline lookup yields CDR1 SQVTM and CDR2 ANQGSEA. The CDR3 covers 12 residues. The CDR3 nucleotides are TGCAGCGTAGAACAGAGCTCCTACGAGCAGTACTTC. Residues: CSVEQSSYEQYF.

As for this clonotype: This could be a read error, since a much larger clone is one nucleotide away. The rearrangement links TRBV9 to TRBJ2-2; D may be TRBD1 or TRBD2 (5 bases each). Germline V gene sequence: CDR1 SGDLS, CDR2 YYNGEE. CDR3 length: 14 residues. In DNA form, the CDR3 reads TGTGCCAGCAGCGACAGAGGGGTTACCGGGGAGCGGTTTTTT. Protein: CASSDRGVTGERFF.

The chain carries TRBV28 and TRBJ2-2; tentatively, D is TRBD1 or TRBD2 (5 bases each). This CDR3 comprises 12 residues. Germline V gene lookup returns CDR1 MDHEN and CDR2 SYDVKM. The V and J ends lost 7 bases and 6 bases respectively, with 9 bases between them. This CDR3 is CASITGPGELFF. The CDR3 region has the DNA TGTGCCAGCATTACGGGACCCGGGGAGCTGTTTTTT.

This clonotype has ten or more counts. This CDR3 is CASSPPLGKKLFF. In nucleotides, the CDR3 is TGTGCCAGTAGTCCTCCCCTCGGGAAAAAACTGTTTTTT. The genes are TRBV19 and TRBJ1-4; D gene uncertain. This CDR3 has 13 amino acids. Germline CDR1 and CDR2: LNHDA and SQIVND (reference sequence). Trimming removed 5 bases from V and 9 bases from J, with 13 bases in between.